This TCR beta chain was observed in a study of tumor and adjacent non-tumor tissue in lung cancer. Study-wide context: Around 4.5 million productive TCRbeta reads were obtained per sample on average. Study findings and constraints: Compared with tumor, normal lung showed significantly lower TCR diversity.

The library came from three nested PCR rounds adapted from ARM-PCR protocols. TCRdb re-called the multiplex PCR reads with MiXCR, one entry per CDR3 protein. The sample contains 100,000 or so distinct CDR3 sequences, about 60% of which appear only once. With 9 bases removed from V and 6 bases from J, the gap between germline ends came to 15 bases. The CDR3 consists of 13 residues. Germline V gene data show CDR1 as MNHEY and CDR2 as SVGAGI. Concerning this clonotype: Its cognate antigen is unknown.

RNA was extracted from bulk tissue without any cell sorting. Distant lung tissue was collected more than 3 cm away from the tumor edge. V usage is TRBV6-5 and J usage is TRBJ1-5, with D perhaps matching TRBD1 (5 bases). The sample consisted of distant non-tumor lung tissue. The clonotype originates from a man aged 25 to 45 with non-small cell lung cancer. The CDR3 DNA is TGTGCCAGTCTCGGGGCGGAAGGTCAGCCCCAGCATTTT. Translating it yields CASLGAEGQPQHF.